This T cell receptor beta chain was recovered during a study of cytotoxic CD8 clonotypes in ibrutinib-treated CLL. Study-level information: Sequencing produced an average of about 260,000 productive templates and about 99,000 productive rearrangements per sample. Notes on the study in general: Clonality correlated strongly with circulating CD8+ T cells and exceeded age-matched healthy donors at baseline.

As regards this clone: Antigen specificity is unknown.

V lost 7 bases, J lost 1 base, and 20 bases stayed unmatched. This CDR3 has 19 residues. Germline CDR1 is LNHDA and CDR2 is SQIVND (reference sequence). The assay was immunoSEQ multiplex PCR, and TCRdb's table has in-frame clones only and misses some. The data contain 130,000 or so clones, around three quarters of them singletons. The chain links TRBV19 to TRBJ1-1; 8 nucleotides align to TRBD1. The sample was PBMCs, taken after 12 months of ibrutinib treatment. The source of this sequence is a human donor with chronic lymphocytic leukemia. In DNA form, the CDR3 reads TGTGCCAGTACCAACCCTCAACTTCGGACAGGGAGGGGGAACACTGAAGCTTTCTTT. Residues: CASTNPQLRTGRGNTEAFF.